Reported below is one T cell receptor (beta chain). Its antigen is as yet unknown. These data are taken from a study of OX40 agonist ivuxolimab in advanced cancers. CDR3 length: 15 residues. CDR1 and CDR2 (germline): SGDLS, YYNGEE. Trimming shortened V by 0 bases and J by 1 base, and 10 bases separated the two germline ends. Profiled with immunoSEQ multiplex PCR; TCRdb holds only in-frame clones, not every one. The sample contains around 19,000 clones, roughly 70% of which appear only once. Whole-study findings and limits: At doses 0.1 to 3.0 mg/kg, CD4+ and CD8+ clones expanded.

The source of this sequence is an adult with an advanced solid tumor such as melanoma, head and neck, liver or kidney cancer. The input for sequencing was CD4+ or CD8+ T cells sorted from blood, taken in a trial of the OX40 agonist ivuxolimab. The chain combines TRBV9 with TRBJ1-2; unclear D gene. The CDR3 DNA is TGTGCCAGCAGCGTAGCCCAGCACCTTAACTATGGCTACACCTTC. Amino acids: CASSVAQHLNYGYTF.